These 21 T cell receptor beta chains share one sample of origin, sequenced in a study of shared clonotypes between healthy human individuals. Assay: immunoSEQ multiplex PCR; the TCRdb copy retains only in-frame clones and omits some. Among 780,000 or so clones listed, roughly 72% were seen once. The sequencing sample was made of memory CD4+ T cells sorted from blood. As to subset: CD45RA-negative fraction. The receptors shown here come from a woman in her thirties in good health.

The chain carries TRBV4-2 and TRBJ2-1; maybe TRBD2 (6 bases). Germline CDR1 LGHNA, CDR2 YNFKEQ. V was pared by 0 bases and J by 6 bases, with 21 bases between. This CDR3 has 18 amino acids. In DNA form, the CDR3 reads TGTGCCAGCAGCCAAGAGAACCCCAGAGGCGGGGACTCCAATGAGCAGTTCTTC. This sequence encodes CASSQENPRGGDSNEQFF.

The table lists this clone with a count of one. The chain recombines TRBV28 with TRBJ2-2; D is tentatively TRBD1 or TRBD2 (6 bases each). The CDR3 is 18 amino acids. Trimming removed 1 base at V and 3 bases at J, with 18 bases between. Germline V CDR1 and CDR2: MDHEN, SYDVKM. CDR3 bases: TGTGCCAGCAGTTTATCCTTCGAGGGGGGACTTCACACCGGGGAGCTGTTTTTT. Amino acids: CASSLSFEGGLHTGELFF.

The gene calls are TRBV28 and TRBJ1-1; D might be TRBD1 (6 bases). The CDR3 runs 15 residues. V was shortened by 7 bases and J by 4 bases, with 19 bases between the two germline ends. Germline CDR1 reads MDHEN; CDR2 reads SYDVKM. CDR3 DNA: TGTGCCAGCAACTACAGGGCTGGGTTGAGCACTGAAGCTTTCTTT. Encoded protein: CASNYRAGLSTEAFF.

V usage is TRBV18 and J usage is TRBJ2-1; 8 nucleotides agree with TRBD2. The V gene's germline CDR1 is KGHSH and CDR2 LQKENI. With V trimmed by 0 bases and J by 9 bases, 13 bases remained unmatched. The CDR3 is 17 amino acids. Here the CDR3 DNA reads TGTGCCAGCTCACCACCGACCGGGACTAGGAAGTTTGTTGAGCAGTTCTTC. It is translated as CASSPPTGTRKFVEQFF.

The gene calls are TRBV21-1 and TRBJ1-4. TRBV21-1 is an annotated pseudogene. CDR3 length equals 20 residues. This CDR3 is CASSKVRRGDIGATNEKLFF. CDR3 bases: TGTGCCAGCAGCAAAGTAAGAAGGGGGGACATAGGCGCAACTAATGAAAAACTGTTTTTT.

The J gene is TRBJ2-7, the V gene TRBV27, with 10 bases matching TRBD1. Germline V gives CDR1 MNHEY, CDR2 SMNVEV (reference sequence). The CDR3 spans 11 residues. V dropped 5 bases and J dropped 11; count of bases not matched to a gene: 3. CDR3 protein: CASSQGTGEYF. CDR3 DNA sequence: TGTGCCAGCAGTCAAGGGACAGGGGAGTACTTC.

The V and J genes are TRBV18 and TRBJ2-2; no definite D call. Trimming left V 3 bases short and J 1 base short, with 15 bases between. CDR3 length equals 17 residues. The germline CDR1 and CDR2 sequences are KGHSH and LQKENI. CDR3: CASSPFGPGENTGELFF. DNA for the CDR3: TGTGCCAGCTCACCTTTTGGCCCTGGAGAGAACACCGGGGAGCTGTTTTTT.

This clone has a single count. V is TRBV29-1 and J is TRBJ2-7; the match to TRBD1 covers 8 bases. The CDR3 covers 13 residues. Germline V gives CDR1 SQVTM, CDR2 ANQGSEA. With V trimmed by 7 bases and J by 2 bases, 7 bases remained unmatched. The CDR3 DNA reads TGCAGCGGCGGACAGGGCGACGCCTACGAGCAGTACTTC. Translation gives CSGGQGDAYEQYF.

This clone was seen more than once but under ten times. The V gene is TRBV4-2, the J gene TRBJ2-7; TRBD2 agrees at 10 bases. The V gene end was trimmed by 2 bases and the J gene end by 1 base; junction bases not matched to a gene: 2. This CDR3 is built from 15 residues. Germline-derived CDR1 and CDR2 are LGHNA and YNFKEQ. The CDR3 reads CASSQTAGGSYEQYF. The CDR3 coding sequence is TGTGCCAGCAGCCAAACAGCGGGGGGGTCCTACGAGCAGTACTTC.

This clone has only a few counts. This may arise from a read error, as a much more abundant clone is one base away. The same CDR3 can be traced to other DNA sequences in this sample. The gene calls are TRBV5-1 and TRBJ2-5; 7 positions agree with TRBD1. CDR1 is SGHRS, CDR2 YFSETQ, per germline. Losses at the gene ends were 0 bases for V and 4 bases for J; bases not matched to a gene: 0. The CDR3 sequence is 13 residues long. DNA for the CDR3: TGCGCCAGCAGCTTGGGACAGGGAGAGACCCAGTACTTC. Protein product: CASSLGQGETQYF.

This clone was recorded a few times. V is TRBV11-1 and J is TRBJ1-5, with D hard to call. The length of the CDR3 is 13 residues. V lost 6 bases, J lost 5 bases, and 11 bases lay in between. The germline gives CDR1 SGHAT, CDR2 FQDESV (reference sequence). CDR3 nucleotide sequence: TGTGCCAGCAGTTGGACCGGGGATCAGCCCCAGCATTTT. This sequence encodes CASSWTGDQPQHF.

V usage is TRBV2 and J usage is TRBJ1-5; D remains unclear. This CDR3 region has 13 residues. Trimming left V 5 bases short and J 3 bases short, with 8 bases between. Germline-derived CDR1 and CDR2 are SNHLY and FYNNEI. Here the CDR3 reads CASSWTANQPQHF. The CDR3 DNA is TGTGCCAGCAGTTGGACGGCCAATCAGCCCCAGCATTTT.

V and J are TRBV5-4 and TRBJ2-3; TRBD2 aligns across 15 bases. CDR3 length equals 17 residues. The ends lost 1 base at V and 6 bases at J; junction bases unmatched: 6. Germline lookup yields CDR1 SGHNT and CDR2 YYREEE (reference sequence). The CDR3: CASSLQGLAGGGDTQYF. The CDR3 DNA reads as TGTGCCAGCAGCTTGCAGGGACTAGCGGGAGGCGGGGATACGCAGTATTTT.

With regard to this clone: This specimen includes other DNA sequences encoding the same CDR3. This CDR3 reads CASSPPGNTEAFF. CDR3 nucleotide sequence: TGTGCCAGCTCACCACCCGGGAACACTGAAGCTTTCTTT. V and J are TRBV18 and TRBJ1-1; D ambiguous. Trimming pared 0 bases from V and 1 base from J, leaving 3 bases between. Germline lookup yields CDR1 KGHSH and CDR2 LQKENI. This CDR3 has 13 residues.

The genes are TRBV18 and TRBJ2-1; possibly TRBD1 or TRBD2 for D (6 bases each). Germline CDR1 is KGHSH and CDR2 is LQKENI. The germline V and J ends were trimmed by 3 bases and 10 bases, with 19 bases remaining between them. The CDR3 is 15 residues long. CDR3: CASSPQGPPEGEQFF. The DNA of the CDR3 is TGTGCCAGCTCACCTCAGGGGCCCCCGGAGGGAGAGCAGTTCTTC. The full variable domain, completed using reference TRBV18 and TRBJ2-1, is NAGVMQNPRHLVRRRGQEARLRCSPMKGHSHVYWYRQLPEEGLKFMVYLQKENIIDESGMPKERFSAEFPKEGPSILRIQQVVRGDSAAYFCASSPQGPPEGEQFFGPGTRLTVL.

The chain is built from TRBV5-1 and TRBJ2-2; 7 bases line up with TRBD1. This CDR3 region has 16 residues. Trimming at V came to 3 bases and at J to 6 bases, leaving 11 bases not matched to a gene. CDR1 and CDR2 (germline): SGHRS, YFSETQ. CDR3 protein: CASSYATGDGAGELFF. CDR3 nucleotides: TGCGCCAGCAGCTACGCTACAGGGGACGGGGCCGGGGAGCTGTTTTTT. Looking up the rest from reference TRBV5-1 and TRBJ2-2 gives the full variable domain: KAGVTQTPRYLIKTRGQQVTLSCSPISGHRSVSWYQQTPGQGLQFLFEYFSETQRNKGNFPGRFSGRQFSNSRSEMNVSTLELGDSALYLCASSYATGDGAGELFFGEGSRLTVL.

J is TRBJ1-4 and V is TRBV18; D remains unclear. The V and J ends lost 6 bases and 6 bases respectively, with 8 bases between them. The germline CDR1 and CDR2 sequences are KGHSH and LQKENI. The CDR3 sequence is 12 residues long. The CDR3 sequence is CASSGGDEKLFF. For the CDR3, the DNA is TGTGCCAGCTCGGGAGGCGATGAAAAACTGTTTTTT. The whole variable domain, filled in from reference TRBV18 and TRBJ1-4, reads NAGVMQNPRHLVRRRGQEARLRCSPMKGHSHVYWYRQLPEEGLKFMVYLQKENIIDESGMPKERFSAEFPKEGPSILRIQQVVRGDSAAYFCASSGGDEKLFFGSGTQLSVL.

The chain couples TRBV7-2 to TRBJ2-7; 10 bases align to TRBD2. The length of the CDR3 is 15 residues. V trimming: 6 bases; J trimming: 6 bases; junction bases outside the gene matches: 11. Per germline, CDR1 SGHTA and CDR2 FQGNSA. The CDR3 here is CASSPLAGDPLEQYF. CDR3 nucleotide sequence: TGTGCCAGCAGTCCTCTAGCGGGAGATCCCCTCGAGCAGTACTTC. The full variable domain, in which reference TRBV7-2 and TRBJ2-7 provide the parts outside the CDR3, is GAGVSQSPSNKVTEKGKDVELRCDPISGHTALYWYRQSLGQGLEFLIYFQGNSAPDKSGLPSDRFSAERTGGSVSTLTIQRTQQEDSAVYLCASSPLAGDPLEQYFGPGTRLTVT.

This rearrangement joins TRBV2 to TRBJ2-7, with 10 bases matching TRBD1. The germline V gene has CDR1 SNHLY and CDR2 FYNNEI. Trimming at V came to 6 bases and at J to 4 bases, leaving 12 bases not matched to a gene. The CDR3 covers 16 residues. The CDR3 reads CASRVNPGQGRYEQYF. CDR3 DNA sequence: TGTGCCAGCAGGGTTAATCCGGGACAGGGGAGATACGAGCAGTACTTC.

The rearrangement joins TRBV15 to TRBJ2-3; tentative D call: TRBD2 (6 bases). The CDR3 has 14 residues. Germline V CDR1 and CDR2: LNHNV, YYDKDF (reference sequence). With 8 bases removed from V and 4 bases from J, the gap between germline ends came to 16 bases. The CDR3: CATYPGGAPDTQYF. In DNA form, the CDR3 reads TGTGCCACCTACCCTGGCGGGGCTCCAGATACGCAGTATTTT.

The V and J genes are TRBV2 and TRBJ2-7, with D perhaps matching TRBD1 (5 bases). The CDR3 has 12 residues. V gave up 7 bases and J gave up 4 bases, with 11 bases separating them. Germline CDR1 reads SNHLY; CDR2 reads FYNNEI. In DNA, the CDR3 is TGTGCCAGCAATATGGGGCTATACGAGCAGTACTTC. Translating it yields CASNMGLYEQYF.